Listed here are 17 T cell receptor beta chains from one sample, sequenced in a study of blood T cell repertoires in COVID-19 (dated by TCRdb to about 2020). The method was the immunoSEQ multiplex PCR assay. TCRdb re-hosts the immuneACCESS table, in-frame sequences only. Its copies lack some clones; in the studies checked, an unresolved V gene accounts for under half of them, and the cause for the rest is not known. This sample is represented by some 120,000 clones; around 83% of them were singletons. Approximately 4.3% of the sample belongs to the ten largest clones. Sequencing was done on a sample of peripheral blood. These receptors all stem from a human donor in a cohort sampled during active COVID-19.

The V call is TRBV3-1 (or the pseudogene TRBV3-2), the J call TRBJ2-5; tentatively, D is TRBD1 (6 bases). The CDR3 sequence is 12 residues long. Looked up from germline, CDR1 is LGHDT and CDR2 is YNNKEL (reference sequence). The ends were cut back, 1 base at V and 9 bases at J, with 9 bases in the middle. For the CDR3, the DNA is TGTGCCAGCAGCCAAGGGGGGCGGGCCCAGTACTTC. As protein: CASSQGGRAQYF.

The J gene is TRBJ2-3, the V gene TRBV7-9; 13 nucleotides match TRBD2. The CDR3 consists of 19 residues. Germline V gives CDR1 SEHNR, CDR2 FQNEAQ (reference sequence). Losses at the gene ends were 5 bases for V and 0 bases for J; bases not matched to a gene: 11. The CDR3 region has the DNA TGTGCCAGCAGCAACCGACTAGCGGGAGGCCTTACTAGCACAGATACGCAGTATTTT. Residues: CASSNRLAGGLTSTDTQYF.

The V gene is TRBV6-6, the J gene TRBJ2-5; D gene ambiguous. The length of the CDR3 is 16 residues. V was pared by 0 bases and J by 1 base, with 12 bases between. Germline lookup yields CDR1 MNHNY and CDR2 SVGAGI (reference sequence). The CDR3: CASSYSVGMAQETQYF. The DNA of the CDR3 is TGTGCCAGCAGTTACTCCGTTGGTATGGCCCAAGAGACCCAGTACTTC.

The chain's CDR3 is CASSFDEQFF. The CDR3 DNA sequence: TGTGCCAGCAGCTTCGATGAGCAGTTCTTC. This rearrangement joins TRBV7-9 to TRBJ2-1; D unclear. There are 10 residues in the CDR3. Germline values: CDR1 SEHNR, CDR2 FQNEAQ (reference sequence). Between the trimmed V and J ends, which lost 3 bases and 8 bases, there was a span of 2 bases.

V is TRBV9 and J is TRBJ2-1; D is undetermined. CDR1 is SGDLS and CDR2 is YYNGEE in the germline V gene. Trimming pared 4 bases from V and 7 bases from J, leaving 18 bases between. CDR3 length: 15 amino acids. CDR3 DNA: TGTGCCAGCAGCCCACCACCGACGCCGCGGAATGAGCAGTTCTTC. Translating gives CASSPPPTPRNEQFF.

The CDR3: CATSQGISNQPQHF. The DNA for the CDR3 is TGTGCCACCAGTCAGGGAATAAGCAATCAGCCCCAGCATTTT. The gene calls are TRBV24-1 and TRBJ1-5; D is possibly TRBD1 (5 bases). V lost 6 bases, J lost 1 base, and 9 bases lay in between. Germline V gives CDR1 KGHDR, CDR2 SFDVKD. This CDR3 region has 14 residues.

The chain combines TRBV10-1 with TRBJ2-3, with a tentative D call TRBD1 (6 bases). The V end lost 3 bases, the J end lost 6 bases, and 13 bases lay between the germline ends. There are 14 residues in the CDR3. Germline CDR1 reads WNHNN; CDR2 reads SYGVQD (reference sequence). In DNA form, the CDR3 reads TGCGCCAGCAGTGAAGGGGGAGCGGCCGATACGCAGTATTTT. Its protein is CASSEGGAADTQYF.

The rearrangement uses TRBV29-1 and TRBJ1-2; a weak D match, TRBD1 (5 bases). This CDR3 contains 13 residues. The germline V and J ends were trimmed by 7 bases and 1 base, with 13 bases remaining between them. Germline lookup yields CDR1 SQVTM and CDR2 ANQGSEA. Written as DNA, the CDR3 is TGCAGCGAACGGACACCGATTAACTATGGCTACACCTTC. This codes for CSERTPINYGYTF.

In its sample, this clone was seen a few times. V is TRBV15 and J is TRBJ1-4, with 9 bases lining up with TRBD1. The CDR3 consists of 14 residues. Trimming cost V 5 bases and J 4 bases; bases outside gene matches: 2. Per germline, CDR1 LNHNV and CDR2 YYDKDF (reference sequence). The CDR3 protein is CATSGTGFNEKLFF. The CDR3 coding sequence is TGTGCCACCAGCGGGACAGGGTTTAATGAAAAACTGTTTTTT.

This chain uses TRBV6-5 with TRBJ1-1; D uncertain. Trimming removed 7 bases at V and 0 bases at J, with 12 bases between. Per the germline V gene, CDR1 is MNHEY and CDR2 is SVGAGI. The CDR3 totals 14 residues. The CDR3, as DNA: TGTGCCAGCACCAGGTCGTTGGTGAACACTGAAGCTTTCTTT. Translation gives CASTRSLVNTEAFF.

The chain links TRBV5-1 to TRBJ2-1, with D possibly being TRBD1 (6 bases). Looked up from germline, CDR1 is SGHRS and CDR2 is YFSETQ. The V gene lost 0 bases and the J gene lost 2 bases, with 9 bases spanning the gap. This CDR3 has 15 residues. CDR3 region: CASSLEGDPYNEQFF. CDR3 DNA: TGCGCCAGCAGCTTGGAGGGGGACCCCTACAATGAGCAGTTCTTC.

This rearrangement joins TRBV5-1 to TRBJ2-3, with D uncertain. CDR1 is SGHRS and CDR2 is YFSETQ in the germline V gene. V was trimmed by 4 bases and J by 5 bases, leaving 5 bases between them. The CDR3 spans 11 residues. The CDR3 protein is CASSIEDTQYF. In nucleotides, the CDR3 is TGCGCCAGCAGCATAGAAGATACGCAGTATTTT.

The chain uses TRBV6-2 or TRBV6-3 and TRBJ1-1, with 7 bases fitting TRBD1. The CDR3 totals 16 residues. The germline V gene has CDR1 MNHEY and CDR2 SVGEGT. Unmatched junction bases numbered 7, after V lost 3 bases and J lost 0 bases. The CDR3 reads CASSYHRGGLNTEAFF. CDR3 sequence (DNA): TGTGCCAGCAGTTATCACCGAGGGGGCTTGAACACTGAAGCTTTCTTT.

Regarding this clone: Other DNA sequences from this sample encode an identical CDR3 as well. V gene TRBV7-3 combines with J gene TRBJ2-3; the D gene is possibly TRBD2 (6 bases). This CDR3 comprises 15 residues. From germline, CDR1 is SGHTA and CDR2 FQGTGA. V lost 5 bases and J 2 bases, leaving 14 bases between the germline ends. In DNA, the CDR3 is TGTGCCAGCAGCCGTAGCGGAGGTGCCACAGATACGCAGTATTTT. Translated: CASSRSGGATDTQYF.

This chain uses TRBV5-1 with TRBJ2-1; TRBD2 matches at 7 bases. V gave up 2 bases and J gave up 9 bases; unmatched junction bases: 8. Germline CDR1 SGHRS, CDR2 YFSETQ. CDR3 length: 14 amino acids. The CDR3 here is CASSFGTSAGEQFF. DNA of the CDR3: TGCGCCAGCAGCTTCGGTACTAGCGCCGGTGAGCAGTTCTTC.

V gene TRBV19 combines with J gene TRBJ1-1, with D possibly matching TRBD1 (5 bases). The CDR3 length is 15 residues. Germline V gene sequence: CDR1 LNHDA, CDR2 SQIVND (reference sequence). Deletions cut 7 bases from V and 0 bases from J, with 15 bases between. The CDR3 DNA reads as TGTGCCAGTACCACGGAGGGGACCTTGAACACTGAAGCTTTCTTT. Translation gives CASTTEGTLNTEAFF. The complete variable domain, with remaining parts taken from reference TRBV19 and TRBJ1-1, reads DGGITQSPKYLFRKEGQNVTLSCEQNLNHDAMYWYRQDPGQGLRLIYYSQIVNDFQKGDIAEGYSVSREKKESFPLTVTSAQKNPTAFYLCASTTEGTLNTEAFFGQGTRLTVV.

The chain employs TRBV12-3 or TRBV12-4 and TRBJ1-1; D not certain. The CDR3 is 11 residues long. Between the trimmed V and J ends, which lost 2 bases and 6 bases, there was a span of 4 bases. The CDR3 protein is CASSLSAEAFF. In DNA, the CDR3 is TGTGCCAGCAGTTTATCAGCTGAAGCTTTCTTT.